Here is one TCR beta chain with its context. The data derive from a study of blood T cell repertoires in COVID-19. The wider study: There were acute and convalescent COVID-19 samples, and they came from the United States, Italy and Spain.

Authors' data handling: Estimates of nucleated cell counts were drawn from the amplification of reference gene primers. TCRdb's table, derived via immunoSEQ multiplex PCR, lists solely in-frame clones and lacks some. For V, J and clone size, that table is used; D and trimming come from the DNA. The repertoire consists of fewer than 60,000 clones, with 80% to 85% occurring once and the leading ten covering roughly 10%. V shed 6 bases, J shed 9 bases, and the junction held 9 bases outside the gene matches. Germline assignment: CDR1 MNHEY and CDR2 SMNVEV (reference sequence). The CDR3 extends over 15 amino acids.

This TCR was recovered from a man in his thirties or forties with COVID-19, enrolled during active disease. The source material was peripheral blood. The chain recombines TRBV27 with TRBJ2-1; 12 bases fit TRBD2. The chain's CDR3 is CASSGLAGGAGEQFF. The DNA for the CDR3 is TGTGCCAGCAGCGGTCTAGCGGGAGGGGCCGGTGAGCAGTTCTTC.